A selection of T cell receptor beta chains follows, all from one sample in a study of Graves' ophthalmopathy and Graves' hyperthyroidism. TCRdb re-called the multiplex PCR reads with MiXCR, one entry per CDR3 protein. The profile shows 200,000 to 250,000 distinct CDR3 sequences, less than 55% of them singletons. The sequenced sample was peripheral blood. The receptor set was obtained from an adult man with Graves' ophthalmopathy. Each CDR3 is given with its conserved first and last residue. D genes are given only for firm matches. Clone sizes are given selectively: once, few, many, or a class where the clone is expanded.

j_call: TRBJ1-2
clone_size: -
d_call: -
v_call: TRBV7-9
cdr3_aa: CASSPGRTYGYTF
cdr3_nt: TGTGCCAGCAGCCCAGGACGGACCTATGGCTACACCTTC

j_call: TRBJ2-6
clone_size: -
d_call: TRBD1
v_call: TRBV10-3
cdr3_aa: CAISDLSGQGGISSGANVLTF
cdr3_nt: TGTGCCATCAGTGATCTTTCTGGACAGGGGGGAATAAGCTCTGGGGCCAACGTCCTGACTTTC

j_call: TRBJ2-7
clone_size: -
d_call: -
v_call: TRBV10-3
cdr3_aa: CASTRRGTQAYEQYF
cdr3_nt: TGTGCCAGCACCAGACGCGGGACCCAAGCCTACGAGCAGTACTTC

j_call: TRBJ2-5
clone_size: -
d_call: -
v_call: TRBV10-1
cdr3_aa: CASSSRGAFQETQYF
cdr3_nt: TGTGCCAGCAGTTCGAGGGGCGCGTTCCAAGAGACCCAGTACTTC

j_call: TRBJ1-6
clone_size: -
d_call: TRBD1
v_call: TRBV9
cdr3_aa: CASSQIGTAGNSPLHF
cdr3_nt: TGTGCCAGCTCACAGATTGGGACAGCTGGGAATTCACCCCTCCACTTT

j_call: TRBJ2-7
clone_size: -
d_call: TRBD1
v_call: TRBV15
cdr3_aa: CATSRAGQTGDSSYEQYF
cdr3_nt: TGTGCCACCAGCAGAGCTGGACAGACAGGGGACAGCTCCTACGAGCAGTACTTC

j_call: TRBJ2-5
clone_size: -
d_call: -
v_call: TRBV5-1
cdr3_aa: CASSLGRGTETQYF
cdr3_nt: TGCGCCAGCAGCTTGGGTAGGGGCACCGAGACCCAGTACTTC

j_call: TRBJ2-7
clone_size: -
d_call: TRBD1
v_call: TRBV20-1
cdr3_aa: CSVAGGKGGEQYF
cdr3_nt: TGCAGTGTCGCAGGGGGCAAAGGTGGGGAGCAGTACTTC

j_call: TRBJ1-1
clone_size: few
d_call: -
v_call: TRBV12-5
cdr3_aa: CASGLPNTEAFF
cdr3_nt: TGTGCTAGTGGTTTGCCGAACACTGAAGCTTTCTTT

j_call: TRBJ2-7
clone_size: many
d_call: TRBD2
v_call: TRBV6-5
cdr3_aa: CASSYGGSGGPNEQYF
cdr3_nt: TGTGCCAGCAGTTACGGTGGATCGGGAGGGCCGAACGAGCAGTACTTC

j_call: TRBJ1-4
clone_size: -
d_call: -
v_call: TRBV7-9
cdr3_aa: CASSLSSGQDEKLFF
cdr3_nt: TGTGCCAGCAGCTTGTCCTCCGGACAAGATGAAAAACTGTTTTTT

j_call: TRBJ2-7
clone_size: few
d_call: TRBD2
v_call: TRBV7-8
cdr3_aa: CASSLRRGGSQGYEQYF
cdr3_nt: TGTGCCAGCAGCTTACGGCGGGGGGGCTCCCAGGGATACGAGCAGTACTTC

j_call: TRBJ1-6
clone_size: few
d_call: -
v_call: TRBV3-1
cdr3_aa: CASSQVLGPNSPLHF
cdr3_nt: TGTGCCAGCAGCCAAGTCTTGGGACCTAATTCACCCCTCCACTTT

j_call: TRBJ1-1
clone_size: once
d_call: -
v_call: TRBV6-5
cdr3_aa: CASSYSIRPGAGTEAFF
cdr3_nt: TGTGCCAGCAGTTACTCGATCCGGCCAGGGGCCGGCACTGAAGCTTTCTTT

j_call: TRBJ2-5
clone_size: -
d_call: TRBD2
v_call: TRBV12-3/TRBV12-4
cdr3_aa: CASSLGTSEEETQYF
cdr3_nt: TGTGCCAGCAGCCTCGGGACTAGCGAGGAAGAGACCCAGTACTTC

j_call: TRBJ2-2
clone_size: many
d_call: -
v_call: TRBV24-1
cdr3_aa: CATSGGGAGELFF
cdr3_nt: TGTGCCACCAGTGGAGGGGGTGCCGGGGAGCTGTTTTTT